A single sample gave rise to the 26 T cell receptor beta chains below, sequenced in a study of CD8 T cells in Susac syndrome. After extraction with the RNeasy kit, about 0.5 to 1 ug of the RNA was reverse transcribed using random hexamers. TCRdb passed the immunoSEQ multiplex PCR reads through MiXCR, listing each CDR3 protein once. The repertoire holds approximately 180,000 distinct CDR3 sequences, with almost 96% as singletons. The sequencing input was CD4+ T cells from PBMCs. The receptors stem from a human donor with multiple sclerosis.

V is TRBV2 and J is TRBJ2-1; D might be TRBD1 (5 bases). The CDR3 covers 12 residues. V gave up 4 bases and J gave up 8 bases, with 9 bases separating them. Looked up from germline, CDR1 is SNHLY and CDR2 is FYNNEI. The CDR3 loop reads CASSGGTHEQFF. In DNA form, the CDR3 reads TGTGCCAGCAGTGGGGGCACCCATGAGCAGTTCTTC.

This clonotype has just one count. V usage is TRBV5-1 and J usage is TRBJ2-7, with D unresolved. The CDR3 runs 15 residues. Trimming removed 5 bases at V and 5 bases at J, with 20 bases between. The germline CDR1 and CDR2 sequences are SGHRS and YFSETQ. The CDR3 here is CASSETKMGADEQYF. The CDR3 DNA sequence: TGCGCCAGCAGTGAAACGAAAATGGGTGCGGACGAGCAGTACTTC.

This chain connects TRBV29-1 to TRBJ1-2; a weak D match, TRBD1 (5 bases). This CDR3 has 11 residues. Trimming stripped 7 bases from V and 8 bases from J, with 14 bases between. The germline gives CDR1 SQVTM, CDR2 ANQGSEA. CDR3 DNA sequence: TGCAGCGCTCCCGCTGGGGGGGGCTACACCTTC. Translating it yields CSAPAGGGYTF.

The chain links TRBV30 to TRBJ1-4, with D tentatively TRBD1 (5 bases). This CDR3 spans 13 amino acids. The germline gives CDR1 GTSNPN, CDR2 SVGIG (reference sequence). V was pared by 4 bases and J by 5 bases, with 11 bases between. The CDR3 DNA sequence: TGTGCCTGGAATCAGGGCTCCAATGAAAAACTGTTTTTT. Its translation: CAWNQGSNEKLFF.

This clonotype was seen a single time. V gene TRBV9 combines with J gene TRBJ2-3; 11 bases fit TRBD1. V was pared by 0 bases and J by 5 bases, with 14 bases of the junction left unmatched. The CDR3 spans 19 residues. Germline CDR1 and CDR2: SGDLS and YYNGEE. As DNA, the CDR3 is TGTGCCAGCAGCGTAGCGATCGGGACAGGGGGGACCCCAGGAGATACGCAGTATTTT. Its translation: CASSVAIGTGGTPGDTQYF.

The chain combines TRBV7-2 with TRBJ1-1; unclear D gene. Between the trimmed V and J ends, which lost 5 bases and 2 bases, there was a span of 3 bases. The CDR3 sequence is 11 residues long. Germline loops: CDR1 SGHTA, CDR2 FQGNSA. CDR3: CASSHNTEAFF. The CDR3 nucleotides are TGTGCCAGCAGCCATAACACTGAAGCTTTCTTT.

This clonotype has only a few counts. The V call is TRBV18, the J call TRBJ1-1; 7 positions agree with TRBD1. V shed 5 bases and J 4 bases; nucleotides not matched to a gene: 4. Germline V gives CDR1 KGHSH, CDR2 LQKENI. The CDR3 consists of 13 residues. In DNA, the CDR3 is TGTGCCAGCTCATTTCAGGGGGGCACTGAAGCTTTCTTT. Translating gives CASSFQGGTEAFF.

This rearrangement joins TRBV6-6 to TRBJ1-2; D uncertain. CDR1 is MNHNY and CDR2 is SVGAGI in the germline V gene (reference sequence). CDR3 length: 13 residues. Trimming stripped 1 base from V and 2 bases from J, with 5 bases between. CDR3 sequence (DNA): TGTGCCAGCAGTTACTTGATAAACTATGGCTACACCTTC. It is translated as CASSYLINYGYTF.

The rearrangement links TRBV20-1 to TRBJ2-1; 10 bases agree with TRBD2. Germline assignment: CDR1 DFQATT and CDR2 SNEGSKA (reference sequence). V dropped 6 bases and J dropped 7; count of bases not matched to a gene: 6. This CDR3 has 13 residues. CDR3 region: CSASGLAMNEQFF. The CDR3 DNA follows: TGCAGTGCGTCGGGACTAGCGATGAATGAGCAGTTCTTC.

This clonotype came up a few times. The gene calls are TRBV12-3 or TRBV12-4 and TRBJ2-1; no clear D gene. Trimming stripped 5 bases from V and 5 bases from J, with 4 bases between. This CDR3 comprises 11 residues. The CDR3 spells CASSPHNEQFF. In DNA form, the CDR3 reads TGTGCCAGCAGTCCGCACAATGAGCAGTTCTTC.

The V and J genes are TRBV3-1 and TRBJ2-5; no firm D call. The germline V gene has CDR1 LGHDT and CDR2 YNNKEL (reference sequence). The CDR3 length is 13 residues. V was clipped by 6 bases and J by 5 bases, with 13 bases between them. The CDR3 nucleotides are TGTGCCAGCAGTCACCGGACGAGGGAGACCCAGTACTTC. It codes for CASSHRTRETQYF.

The genes are TRBV27 and TRBJ1-5; no reliable D call. The V and J ends lost 0 bases and 6 bases respectively, with 9 bases between them. Germline lookup yields CDR1 MNHEY and CDR2 SMNVEV (reference sequence). The length of the CDR3 is 14 residues. The CDR3, as DNA: TGTGCCAGCAGTTTATCGGACCCTTCTCAGCCCCAGCATTTT. This codes for CASSLSDPSQPQHF.

The V call is TRBV29-1, the J call TRBJ1-1; 7 nucleotides match TRBD1. The junction had 5 bases not matched to a gene; V was cut back by 6 bases and J by 4 bases. Germline loops: CDR1 SQVTM, CDR2 ANQGSEA. CDR3 size: 12 residues. CDR3 DNA sequence: TGCAGCGTAAAACAGGGGAGCACTGAAGCTTTCTTT. Translating gives CSVKQGSTEAFF. Combining the CDR3 with reference TRBV29-1 and TRBJ1-1 gives the whole variable domain SAVISQKPSRDICQRGTSLTIQCQVDSQVTMMFWYRQQPGQSLTLIATANQGSEATYESGFVIDKFPISRPNLTFSTLTVSNMSPEDSSIYLCSVKQGSTEAFFGQGTRLTVV.

This clonotype has just one count. The chain recombines TRBV15 with TRBJ2-7; no clear D gene. This CDR3 is 13 amino acids long. V gave up 3 bases and J gave up 9 bases, with 15 bases separating them. The germline V gene has CDR1 LNHNV and CDR2 YYDKDF (reference sequence). The CDR3 loop reads CATSSSRLDGQYF. In DNA form, the CDR3 reads TGTGCCACCAGCAGTTCCCGATTGGACGGGCAGTACTTC.

V is TRBV20-1 and J is TRBJ2-1, with 9 bases that match TRBD2. The CDR3 covers 16 residues. CDR1 is DFQATT and CDR2 is SNEGSKA in the germline V gene (reference sequence). V dropped 0 bases and J dropped 0; count of bases not matched to a gene: 3. The DNA for the CDR3 is TGCAGTGCTAGAGATGATAGCGGGAGCTCCTACAATGAGCAGTTCTTC. Amino acid sequence: CSARDDSGSSYNEQFF.

In this sample, this clonotype turned up once. The chain uses TRBV5-4 and TRBJ1-2; 7 positions match TRBD1. V dropped 4 bases and J dropped 4; count of bases not matched to a gene: 10. The CDR3 runs to 15 residues. The germline V gene has CDR1 SGHNT and CDR2 YYREEE (reference sequence). The chain's CDR3 is CASSPSGRGTYGYTF. CDR3 DNA: TGTGCCAGCAGCCCCTCGGGCAGGGGGACCTATGGCTACACCTTC.

This chain uses TRBV29-1 with TRBJ2-3; 7 bases map to TRBD1. The germline V gene has CDR1 SQVTM and CDR2 ANQGSEA. V dropped 7 bases and J dropped 0; count of bases not matched to a gene: 7. The length of the CDR3 is 14 residues. The chain's CDR3 is CSARDSPSTDTQYF. The CDR3 region has the DNA TGCAGCGCTCGGGACAGCCCAAGCACAGATACGCAGTATTTT.

This clonotype was recorded only once. This rearrangement joins TRBV6-2 or TRBV6-3 to TRBJ2-5, with D perhaps matching TRBD2 (5 bases). CDR3 length equals 12 residues. The germline CDR1 and CDR2 sequences are MNHEY and SVGEGT. Between the trimmed V and J ends, which lost 2 bases and 8 bases, there was a span of 9 bases. As DNA, the CDR3 is TGTGCCAGCAGTTACGAGAGGGATACCCAGTACTTC. Its translation is CASSYERDTQYF.

The chain combines TRBV20-1 with TRBJ2-2; 8 nucleotides align to TRBD1. CDR1 is DFQATT and CDR2 is SNEGSKA in the germline V gene (reference sequence). With 3 bases clipped from V and 4 bases from J, the junction kept 7 bases outside the gene matches. The CDR3 spans 15 residues. The CDR3 DNA reads as TGCAGTGCTAGTGTGACAGGGGCCCTCACCGGGGAGCTGTTTTTT. Translated: CSASVTGALTGELFF.

J is TRBJ2-1 and V is TRBV30, with D hard to call. Germline CDR1 GTSNPN, CDR2 SVGIG (reference sequence). The CDR3 spans 12 residues. The V end lost 4 bases, the J end lost 9 bases, and 13 bases lay between the germline ends. The CDR3 loop is CAWNPTLGEQFF. The CDR3 coding sequence is TGTGCCTGGAACCCGACTCTGGGTGAGCAGTTCTTC. The whole variable domain, remainder taken from reference TRBV30 and TRBJ2-1, is SQTIHQWPATLVQPVGSPLSLECTVEGTSNPNLYWYRQAAGRGLQLLFYSVGIGQISSEVPQNLSASRPQDRQFILSSKKLLLSDSGFYLCAWNPTLGEQFFGPGTRLTVL.

This rearrangement joins TRBV12-3 or TRBV12-4 to TRBJ2-3, with TRBD2 matching over 9 bases. J lost 10 bases, V lost 0 bases, and 2 bases had no gene match. The CDR3 length is 13 residues. The CDR3 sequence: CASSLAREGPQYF. The CDR3 DNA sequence: TGTGCCAGCAGTTTAGCGCGGGAGGGACCGCAGTATTTT.

This clonotype was recorded a few times. The chain recombines TRBV14 with TRBJ2-5; D perhaps matches TRBD1 (6 bases). The CDR3 is 14 residues long. Trimming stripped 0 bases from V and 4 bases from J, with 9 bases between. Per the germline V gene, CDR1 is SGHDN and CDR2 is FVKESK. This chain's CDR3 is CASSQDRGTETQYF. CDR3 nucleotides: TGTGCCAGCAGCCAAGATAGGGGGACAGAGACCCAGTACTTC.

This clonotype was seen a single time. The chain uses TRBV12-3 or TRBV12-4 and TRBJ2-1; either TRBD1 or TRBD2 may supply D (5 bases each). The CDR3 contains 16 residues. V gave up 7 bases and J gave up 5 bases, with 21 bases separating them. The CDR3 loop reads CASTLGTPGRNNEQFF. The CDR3 DNA is TGTGCCAGCACCCTTGGGACCCCGGGGAGAAACAATGAGCAGTTCTTC.

The rearrangement joins TRBV30 to TRBJ1-1, with D uncertain. The CDR3 spans 13 residues. V gave up 0 bases and J gave up 6 bases, with 11 bases separating them. Germline-derived CDR1 and CDR2 are GTSNPN and SVGIG (reference sequence). CDR3 nucleotides: TGTGCCTGGAGTGTCACCCCGAAGTCTGAAGCTTTCTTT. Amino acids: CAWSVTPKSEAFF.

The chain recombines TRBV20-1 with TRBJ2-5; D might be TRBD1 or TRBD2, each matching 6 bases. This CDR3 has 14 amino acids. V was clipped by 6 bases and J by 1 base, with 15 bases between them. CDR1 is DFQATT, CDR2 SNEGSKA, per germline (reference sequence). CDR3: CSAGGRAGQETQYF. CDR3 nucleotides: TGCAGTGCGGGGGGCCGTGCCGGCCAAGAGACCCAGTACTTC.

The chain links TRBV29-1 to TRBJ1-1; no clear D. V was cut by 4 bases and J by 1 base, with 13 bases left in between. Germline V CDR1 and CDR2: SQVTM, ANQGSEA. CDR3 length: 14 residues. The CDR3 nucleotides read TGCAGCGTTGGAAGTGGCCAGACGAACACTGAAGCTTTCTTT. Translated: CSVGSGQTNTEAFF.